The 11 T cell receptor beta chains below come from one sample, sequenced in a study of cytomegalovirus exposure and HLA in healthy donors. Both 60 Vbeta primers and 13 Jbeta primers went into the PCR. Data came from immunoSEQ multiplex PCR; TCRdb stores just in-frame clones and leaves some out. This table has approximately 150,000 clones, 61% appearing once. The sequencing sample was made of PBMCs. Every receptor here comes from a male donor in good health and CMV-seronegative.

This rearrangement joins TRBV6-5 to TRBJ2-5, with TRBD2 identical over 8 bases. Trimming took 9 bases from V and 5 from J; bases not matched to a gene: 14. Germline V gene lookup returns CDR1 MNHEY and CDR2 SVGAGI. The CDR3 extends over 15 amino acids. In nucleotides, the CDR3 is TGTGCCAGTTCCGCGACGGGGGGGCGCGTCGAGACCCAGTACTTC. Translated: CASSATGGRVETQYF.

This clone was detected a few times. This chain connects TRBV7-9 to TRBJ1-1; possibly TRBD1 for D (5 bases). This CDR3 has 15 amino acids. CDR1 and CDR2 (germline): SEHNR, FQNEAQ (reference sequence). With 5 bases removed from V and 0 bases from J, the gap between germline ends came to 13 bases. This CDR3 reads CASSGPRGMNTEAFF. Written as DNA, the CDR3 is TGTGCCAGCAGCGGCCCTAGGGGCATGAACACTGAAGCTTTCTTT.

V usage is TRBV28 and J usage is TRBJ2-7, with D tentatively TRBD2 (6 bases). Trimming shortened V by 6 bases and J by 6 bases, and 15 bases separated the two germline ends. Germline CDR1 reads MDHEN; CDR2 reads SYDVKM. The CDR3 length is 13 residues. CDR3 nucleotide sequence: TGTGCCAGCAGCTGGACACATAGCGGCGAGCAGTACTTC. This encodes CASSWTHSGEQYF.

The chain has TRBV25-1 and TRBJ1-2; 7 bases are a match to TRBD1. V lost 5 bases and J lost 0; bases outside the gene matches: 9. This CDR3 has 16 amino acids. Germline-derived CDR1 and CDR2 are MGHDK and SYGVNS. The DNA of the CDR3 is TGTGCCAGCAGTCCCCCCGGGACAGTGGCTAACTATGGCTACACCTTC. It is translated as CASSPPGTVANYGYTF.

The chain carries TRBV14 and TRBJ2-5; TRBD2 is a possible D gene (5 bases). The germline CDR1 and CDR2 sequences are SGHDN and FVKESK. The CDR3 contains 15 residues. The ends were cut back, 0 bases at V and 5 bases at J, with 13 bases in the middle. As DNA, the CDR3 is TGTGCCAGCAGCCAAGATCTCCGGGAAGTGGAGACCCAGTACTTC. This gives the protein CASSQDLREVETQYF.

This chain links TRBV7-9 with TRBJ2-4; D remains ambiguous. CDR1 is SEHNR, CDR2 FQNEAQ, per germline (reference sequence). V gave up 1 base and J gave up 4 bases, with 5 bases separating them. CDR3 length: 13 amino acids. CDR3 in DNA: TGTGCCAGCAGCTTAGACATGAAAAACATTCAGTACTTC. Translation: CASSLDMKNIQYF.

The chain carries TRBV18 and TRBJ2-7; perhaps TRBD1 as D (6 bases). The CDR3 is made up of 15 amino acids. V shed 0 bases and J shed 5 bases, with 14 bases lying between them. Germline V CDR1 and CDR2: KGHSH, LQKENI. The CDR3: CASSPPGAGGHEQYF. In DNA form, the CDR3 reads TGTGCCAGCTCACCACCGGGGGCAGGCGGCCACGAGCAGTACTTC.

This CDR3 reads CASSDGTGDPYEQYF. The CDR3 nucleotides are TGTGCCAGCAGTGATGGGACAGGAGACCCCTACGAGCAGTACTTC. The J gene is TRBJ2-7, the V gene TRBV6-1; 8 nucleotides line up with TRBD1. Trimming cost V 3 bases and J 2 bases; bases outside gene matches: 6. The CDR3 extends over 15 amino acids. Germline-derived CDR1 and CDR2 are MNHNS and SASEGT.

The chain has TRBV7-2 and TRBJ1-5; D is uncertain. The CDR3 covers 13 residues. V was pared by 11 bases and J by 3 bases, with 14 bases between. Per germline, CDR1 SGHTA and CDR2 FQGNSA. CDR3 loop: CASRGLINQPQHF. CDR3 bases: TGTGCCTCGCGCGGACTTATCAATCAGCCCCAGCATTTT.

The rearrangement joins TRBV5-6 to TRBJ2-1; TRBD1 matches at 8 bases. The CDR3 is made up of 17 amino acids. Per the germline V gene, CDR1 is SGHDT and CDR2 is YYEEEE. V gave up 5 bases and J gave up 3 bases; unmatched junction bases: 13. Here the CDR3 reads CASSSETGTGNYNEQFF. For the CDR3, the DNA is TGTGCCAGCAGTTCTGAAACCGGGACAGGTAACTACAATGAGCAGTTCTTC.

This clone appeared a single time. This chain joins TRBV12-5 and TRBJ1-1; 7 bases fit TRBD1. The CDR3 sequence is 15 residues long. Losses at the gene ends were 2 bases for V and 3 bases for J; bases not matched to a gene: 6. The V gene's germline CDR1 is LGHNT and CDR2 FRNRAP. The CDR3 region has the DNA TGTGCTAGTGGTTTGTACAGGGGTGGGGACACTGAAGCTTTCTTT. Amino acid sequence: CASGLYRGGDTEAFF.